This T cell receptor beta chain was profiled in a study of blood T cell repertoires in COVID-19. Study summary: From T cells, B-cell-depleted T cells, or PBMCs came the material, which was cDNA or gDNA.

Germline assignment: CDR1 SGHAT and CDR2 FQNNGV. Trimming took 4 bases from V and 2 from J; bases not matched to a gene: 8. CDR3 length equals 16 residues. Here immunoSEQ multiplex PCR was the method, and the copy in TCRdb shows in-frame clones only, minus some. Of roughly 91,000 clones detected, under 85% appear once; the ten largest clones hold approximately 10%. The sample consisted of peripheral blood. This sequence joins TRBV11-2 and TRBJ2-3, with 8 bases identical to TRBD2. The TCR sequence derives from a man in his 70s with acute or convalescent COVID-19. The CDR3 sequence: CASSSSRGGPTDTQYF. CDR3 DNA sequence: TGTGCCAGCAGCTCCAGCCGGGGGGGGCCCACAGATACGCAGTATTTT.